The rows below give T cell receptor beta chains drawn from one sample of a study of blood T cell repertoires in COVID-19. The assay was immunoSEQ multiplex PCR, and TCRdb's table has in-frame clones only and misses some. The table records a few hundred thousand clones, 70% to 90% of them present only once. The sample comprised peripheral blood. These receptors all come from a human donor with COVID-19, enrolled during active disease. The donor label of this sample is uncertain. Each CDR3 is given with its conserved first and last residue. Each record gives: V gene, D gene, clone size, J gene, CDR3 DNA, CDR3 protein. A D gene is named only where the DNA matches it firmly. The size of a clone is reported for some rows only, either as once, few or many, or as a class for expanded clones.

V: TRBV27; D: -; size: -; J: TRBJ1-1; DNA: TGTGCCAGCAGTCTATGGGCGGGTAAGAACACTGAAGCTTTCTTT; CDR3: CASSLWAGKNTEAFF
V: TRBV27; D: -; size: -; J: TRBJ2-1; DNA: TGTGCCAGCAGTTCCTCCCTCTACAATGAGCAGTTCTTC; CDR3: CASSSSLYNEQFF
V: TRBV5-4; D: -; size: -; J: TRBJ2-1; DNA: TGTGCCAGCAGCCCCAAGGGGCTGTACAATGAGCAGTTCTTC; CDR3: CASSPKGLYNEQFF
V: TRBV29-1; D: TRBD2; size: -; J: TRBJ2-5; DNA: TGCAGCGGACTAGCGGGAAGTGAGACCCAGTACTTC; CDR3: CSGLAGSETQYF
V: TRBV27; D: TRBD2; size: -; J: TRBJ2-1; DNA: TGTGCCGAAAAACTCCTGGGACTAGGGGACAATGAGCAGTTCTTC; CDR3: CAEKLLGLGDNEQFF
V: TRBV7-9; D: -; size: -; J: TRBJ1-3; DNA: TGTGCCAGCAGCTTCGGAGCTGGAAACACCATATATTTT; CDR3: CASSFGAGNTIYF
V: TRBV12-5; D: TRBD2; size: -; J: TRBJ2-3; DNA: TGTGCTAGTGGTTCCCGGACTAGCAAAGATACGCAGTATTTT; CDR3: CASGSRTSKDTQYF
V: TRBV7-2; D: TRBD1; size: few; J: TRBJ1-2; DNA: TGTGCCAGTTACCCCGGGACAGGGGCCATTAACTATGGCTACACCTTC; CDR3: CASYPGTGAINYGYTF
V: TRBV7-2; D: -; size: -; J: TRBJ2-1; DNA: TGTGCCAGCAGCGTCGGACTCACAAGCTCCTACAATGAGCAGTTCTTC; CDR3: CASSVGLTSSYNEQFF
V: TRBV5-1; D: -; size: -; J: TRBJ1-2; DNA: TGCGCCAGCAGCTTGGACAGGGCGAGGGATGGCTACACCTTC; CDR3: CASSLDRARDGYTF
V: TRBV7-6; D: TRBD1; size: -; J: TRBJ1-1; DNA: TGTGCCAGCAGCCCGGGGACAGGCGTTAACACTGAAGCTTTCTTT; CDR3: CASSPGTGVNTEAFF
V: TRBV10-3; D: -; size: -; J: TRBJ1-1; DNA: TGTGCCATCAGCAGCAGGGGCTCTGAAGCTTTCTTT; CDR3: CAISSRGSEAFF
V: TRBV30; D: -; size: -; J: TRBJ1-3; DNA: TGTGCCTGGAGACCAGGGGTCTCTGGAAACACCATATATTTT; CDR3: CAWRPGVSGNTIYF
V: TRBV19; D: -; size: -; J: TRBJ1-5; DNA: TGTGCCAGTACAAAGGGTCGGGGTCAGCGGTATCAGCCCCAGCATTTT; CDR3: CASTKGRGQRYQPQHF
V: TRBV7-2; D: TRBD1; size: -; J: TRBJ1-1; DNA: TGTGCCAGCAGCGCGATCAGGGGGCCGGGCACTGAAGCTTTCTTT; CDR3: CASSAIRGPGTEAFF
V: TRBV6-1; D: TRBD1; size: -; J: TRBJ1-2; DNA: TGTGCCAGCAGTGAAGTGAGGAGACAGGGCCATGGCTACACCTTC; CDR3: CASSEVRRQGHGYTF
V: TRBV19; D: TRBD1; size: -; J: TRBJ2-5; DNA: TGTGCCAGTAGTAAGACAGGGGTTGGGACCCAGTGGACCCAGTACTTC; CDR3: CASSKTGVGTQWTQYF
V: TRBV2; D: TRBD2; size: -; J: TRBJ2-7; DNA: TGTGCCAGCAGTCGGTCCTCAGCGGGAGTCGGTCTCGAGCAGTACTTC; CDR3: CASSRSSAGVGLEQYF
V: TRBV10-3; D: TRBD2; size: -; J: TRBJ2-1; DNA: TGTGCCATCAGTGACCTTAGCGGGAGTGATAACAATGAGCAGTTCTTC; CDR3: CAISDLSGSDNNEQFF
V: TRBV6-5; D: -; size: -; J: TRBJ2-7; DNA: TGTGCCATTGGGGGCGGGAGTCCCTCCGAGCAGTACTTC; CDR3: CAIGGGSPSEQYF
V: TRBV29-1; D: -; size: -; J: TRBJ1-2; DNA: TGCAGCGCCCCCAGGGTATCTGGCTACACCTTC; CDR3: CSAPRVSGYTF
V: TRBV5-1; D: TRBD1; size: once; J: TRBJ2-3; DNA: TGCGCCAGCAAATTATCCACAGGGGGTAGCACAGATACGCAGTATTTT; CDR3: CASKLSTGGSTDTQYF
V: TRBV5-4; D: TRBD1; size: -; J: TRBJ2-2; DNA: TGTGCCAGCAGCCCACCGGACAGGAGGAACACCGGGGAGCTGTTTTTT; CDR3: CASSPPDRRNTGELFF
V: TRBV7-2; D: TRBD2; size: -; J: TRBJ2-1; DNA: TGTGCCAGCAGCCCTAGCGGTCGCTACAATGAGCAGTTCTTC; CDR3: CASSPSGRYNEQFF
V: TRBV7-9; D: -; size: -; J: TRBJ1-2; DNA: TGTGCCAGCAGCTTTACCGGACTGATCTATGGCTACACCTTC; CDR3: CASSFTGLIYGYTF
V: TRBV5-1; D: -; size: -; J: TRBJ1-2; DNA: TGCGCCAGCAGCTTCGTCGGGGCTAACTATGGCTACACCTTC; CDR3: CASSFVGANYGYTF
V: TRBV30; D: TRBD2; size: -; J: TRBJ2-7; DNA: TGTGCCTGGAGTCCCAAATTTAGCGGGAGCAACTACGAGCAGTACTTC; CDR3: CAWSPKFSGSNYEQYF
V: TRBV29-1; D: TRBD1; size: -; J: TRBJ1-2; DNA: TGCAGCTACAACAGGGGGCATGGCTACACCTTC; CDR3: CSYNRGHGYTF
V: TRBV5-6; D: TRBD1; size: -; J: TRBJ2-5; DNA: TGTGCCAGCAGTTATGGGACAGGGGGGAATGTGGAGACCCAGTACTTC; CDR3: CASSYGTGGNVETQYF
V: TRBV30; D: -; size: -; J: TRBJ1-4; DNA: TGTGCCTGGAGTGTGGGGCAGGGGAGTGAGGATGAAAAACTGTTTTTT; CDR3: CAWSVGQGSEDEKLFF
V: TRBV28; D: -; size: -; J: TRBJ2-7; DNA: TGTGCCAGCAGTTCCCTCCGATCTAGGCAAGTCCGCTACGAGCAGTACTTC; CDR3: CASSSLRSRQVRYEQYF
V: TRBV9; D: TRBD2; size: few; J: TRBJ2-1; DNA: TGTGCCAGCAGCGTGAGACTAGCGGGGAGGGATGAGCAGTTCTTC; CDR3: CASSVRLAGRDEQFF
V: TRBV19; D: -; size: -; J: TRBJ2-3; DNA: TGTGCCAGTAGGGCTCTTTCAGGGATAGATACGCAGTATTTT; CDR3: CASRALSGIDTQYF
V: TRBV5-4; D: -; size: -; J: TRBJ2-2; DNA: TGTGCCAGCAGCTTTGGAACTCGGGACACCGGGGAGCTGTTTTTT; CDR3: CASSFGTRDTGELFF
V: TRBV6-5; D: -; size: -; J: TRBJ1-1; DNA: TGTGCCAGCTTGAGCTTGAACACTGAAGCTTTCTTT; CDR3: CASLSLNTEAFF
V: TRBV25-1; D: TRBD1; size: once; J: TRBJ2-1; DNA: TGTGCCAGCAGTGACCGCACAGGGGGGATAGAGCAGTTCTTC; CDR3: CASSDRTGGIEQFF
V: TRBV6-6; D: -; size: few; J: TRBJ1-5; DNA: TGTGCCAGCAGTTACTCGGAACAGGATCAGCCCCAGCATTTT; CDR3: CASSYSEQDQPQHF